Presented here are 29 T cell receptor beta chains from one specimen sequenced in a study of monozygotic twins with inflammatory bowel disease. With the 5' RACE reads reprocessed, TCRdb shows one record per CDR3 protein and no DNA. The table for this sample gives 350,000 to 550,000 distinct CDR3 sequences. The source material was blood. These receptors originate from a human donor with ulcerative colitis or Crohn's disease, or a healthy co-twin of an affected twin (not recorded which).

V gene TRBV12-3 or TRBV12-4 combines with J gene TRBJ2-2; the TCRdb call, TRBD1, lacks DNA for checking. The CDR3 is 15 amino acids. The CDR3 loop reads CASSPRTGLTGELFF.

The genes are TRBV7-2 and TRBJ1-6; the D call of TRBD1 rests on TCRdb alone, since no DNA is present to check it. Germline loops: CDR1 SGHTA, CDR2 FQGNSA. There are 16 residues in the CDR3. CDR3: CASSQQGGVSNSPLHF. Based on the CDR3 plus reference TRBV7-2 and TRBJ1-6, the full variable domain is GAGVSQSPSNKVTEKGKDVELRCDPISGHTALYWYRQSLGQGLEFLIYFQGNSAPDKSGLPSDRFSAERTGGSVSTLTIQRTQQEDSAVYLCASSQQGGVSNSPLHFGNGTRLTVT.

The V call is TRBV5-4, the J call TRBJ1-2; TCRdb's D gene call, TRBD1, goes unchecked for lack of DNA. Germline V gives CDR1 SGHNT, CDR2 YYREEE (reference sequence). CDR3 length: 16 residues. CDR3 protein: CASSLGDREANYGYTF.

The chain has TRBV9 and TRBJ2-1. Germline loops: CDR1 SGDLS, CDR2 YYNGEE. The CDR3 totals 12 residues. The CDR3 protein is CASSARSDEQFF.

CDR3 protein: CASSLGVAGGPTDTQYF. The rearrangement joins TRBV7-6 to TRBJ2-3; checking the TCRdb D call of TRBD2 is not possible without DNA. The CDR3 sequence is 17 residues long. Germline loops: CDR1 SGHVS, CDR2 FNYEAQ. The full variable domain, with the rest looked up from reference TRBV7-6 and TRBJ2-3, is GAGVSQSPRYKVTKRGQDVALRCDPISGHVSLYWYRQALGQGPEFLTYFNYEAQQDKSGLPNDRFSAERPEGSISTLTIQRTEQRDSAMYRCASSLGVAGGPTDTQYFGPGTRLTVL.

The chain combines TRBV7-9 with TRBJ1-1. The CDR3 length is 14 residues. From germline, CDR1 is SEHNR and CDR2 FQNEAQ (reference sequence). This chain's CDR3 is CASSLQPMNTEAFF.

V gene TRBV7-7 combines with J gene TRBJ2-7; the D gene TCRdb calls, TRBD1, cannot be checked with no DNA. Germline CDR1 SSHAT, CDR2 FNYEAQ (reference sequence). CDR3 size: 13 residues. This CDR3 is CASSVQGAREQYF.

V gene TRBV7-3 combines with J gene TRBJ1-2; TCRdb gives TRBD1 as the D gene, but with no DNA this cannot be confirmed. Per the germline V gene, CDR1 is SGHTA and CDR2 is FQGTGA. The CDR3 runs 13 residues. CDR3 residues: CASSLNQGFGYTF.

This chain uses TRBV30 with TRBJ1-1; the D call from TCRdb, TRBD1, cannot be confirmed without DNA. This CDR3 is built from 13 residues. Germline loops: CDR1 GTSNPN, CDR2 SVGIG (reference sequence). The CDR3: CAWDQGEGTEAFF.

The chain carries TRBV6-1 and TRBJ1-2; TCRdb returns TRBD1, unconfirmable since there is no DNA. This CDR3 comprises 15 residues. The germline gives CDR1 MNHNS, CDR2 SASEGT. This chain's CDR3 is CASRSGTGGLYGYTF.

The chain employs TRBV19 and TRBJ1-2; TCRdb proposes TRBD1, but this gene call is untestable without DNA. Looked up from germline, CDR1 is LNHDA and CDR2 is SQIVND (reference sequence). The CDR3 runs to 18 residues. This CDR3 reads CASSIGPPDREDFLGYTF.

The gene calls are TRBV5-1 and TRBJ2-1; lacking DNA, the TRBD2 call made by TCRdb goes unchecked. CDR1 and CDR2 from the germline V gene are SGHRS and YFSETQ. The CDR3 length is 16 residues. The CDR3 protein is CASSWLPSQGGNEQFF.

The chain is built from TRBV20-1 and TRBJ2-1; the TRBD1 assignment by TCRdb is unverifiable without DNA. There are 15 residues in the CDR3. CDR1 and CDR2 (germline): DFQATT, SNEGSKA (reference sequence). This chain's CDR3 is CSATGQGAFFDEQFF.

The genes are TRBV3-1 and TRBJ2-7. Germline V gene sequence: CDR1 LGHDT, CDR2 YNNKEL (reference sequence). This CDR3 is 16 amino acids long. CDR3 protein: CASSQEKAGGSHEQYF.

The chain combines TRBV5-1 with TRBJ1-1; TCRdb's D gene call, TRBD1, goes unchecked for lack of DNA. Germline CDR1 is SGHRS and CDR2 is YFSETQ. This CDR3 is 15 amino acids long. The CDR3 here is CASSRSTGGSTEAFF. Full variable domain (rest looked up from reference TRBV5-1 and TRBJ1-1): KAGVTQTPRYLIKTRGQQVTLSCSPISGHRSVSWYQQTPGQGLQFLFEYFSETQRNKGNFPGRFSGRQFSNSRSEMNVSTLELGDSALYLCASSRSTGGSTEAFFGQGTRLTVV.

CDR3 protein: CASSFDGINSNYGYTF. The chain couples TRBV5-1 to TRBJ1-2. This CDR3 comprises 16 residues. The germline V gene encodes CDR1 SGHRS and CDR2 YFSETQ. Full variable domain (rest looked up from reference TRBV5-1 and TRBJ1-2): KAGVTQTPRYLIKTRGQQVTLSCSPISGHRSVSWYQQTPGQGLQFLFEYFSETQRNKGNFPGRFSGRQFSNSRSEMNVSTLELGDSALYLCASSFDGINSNYGYTFGSGTRLTVV.

J is TRBJ2-2 and V is TRBV12-3 or TRBV12-4; the D call from TCRdb, TRBD1, cannot be confirmed without DNA. The CDR3 totals 12 residues. CDR3 in amino acids: CASTRVTGELFF.

The gene calls are TRBV4-2 and TRBJ1-2. This CDR3 is 12 amino acids long. The germline V gene has CDR1 LGHNA and CDR2 YNFKEQ. The CDR3 protein is CASSLDGYGGTF.

The rearrangement joins TRBV11-2 to TRBJ1-5; TCRdb's assignment of TRBD1 cannot be checked, as there is no DNA. The CDR3 totals 15 residues. Germline CDR1 is SGHAT and CDR2 is FQNNGV. This CDR3 is CASSPGPNSNQPQHF.

The chain recombines TRBV5-1 with TRBJ2-7; the TCRdb D gene call, TRBD1, has no DNA to confirm it. CDR3 length: 14 residues. Germline V lookup: CDR1 SGHRS, CDR2 YFSETQ. The CDR3 reads CASSPDGDPYEQYF.

The chain couples TRBV5-1 to TRBJ2-7. The CDR3 is 15 residues long. Germline V gene sequence: CDR1 SGHRS, CDR2 YFSETQ. The CDR3 sequence: CASSFYPTGPYEQYF. The full variable domain, with the rest looked up from reference TRBV5-1 and TRBJ2-7, is KAGVTQTPRYLIKTRGQQVTLSCSPISGHRSVSWYQQTPGQGLQFLFEYFSETQRNKGNFPGRFSGRQFSNSRSEMNVSTLELGDSALYLCASSFYPTGPYEQYFGPGTRLTVT.

The rearrangement links TRBV18 to TRBJ2-7. Per germline, CDR1 KGHSH and CDR2 LQKENI. The CDR3 extends over 15 amino acids. The CDR3 is CASSPGRQVTYEQYF.

V and J are TRBV19 and TRBJ2-2; TCRdb outputs TRBD1, but without DNA this stays unchecked. This CDR3 has 15 amino acids. Germline CDR1 and CDR2: LNHDA and SQIVND (reference sequence). The CDR3 spells CASSTGQPNTGELFF. The entire variable domain, with the rest obtained from reference TRBV19 and TRBJ2-2, is as follows: DGGITQSPKYLFRKEGQNVTLSCEQNLNHDAMYWYRQDPGQGLRLIYYSQIVNDFQKGDIAEGYSVSREKKESFPLTVTSAQKNPTAFYLCASSTGQPNTGELFFGEGSRLTVL.

V is TRBV20-1 and J is TRBJ2-1. CDR3 length: 14 residues. Germline values: CDR1 DFQATT, CDR2 SNEGSKA (reference sequence). The CDR3 here is CSASRGSSYNEQFF.

The rearrangement joins TRBV7-3 to TRBJ2-2. The CDR3 has 16 residues. Germline CDR1 is SGHTA and CDR2 is FQGTGA. CDR3 region: CASSLMRHQNTGELFF. Variable domain in full (rest from reference TRBV7-3 and TRBJ2-2): GAGVSQTPSNKVTEKGKYVELRCDPISGHTALYWYRQSLGQGPEFLIYFQGTGAADDSGLPNDRFFAVRPEGSVSTLKIQRTERGDSAVYLCASSLMRHQNTGELFFGEGSRLTVL.

The chain has TRBV24-1 and TRBJ2-2; TCRdb gives TRBD1 as the D gene, but with no DNA this cannot be confirmed. Germline lookup yields CDR1 KGHDR and CDR2 SFDVKD. CDR3 length: 16 residues. The CDR3 is CATSDPRTGNTGELFF.

The chain links TRBV5-1 to TRBJ1-1. Per germline, CDR1 SGHRS and CDR2 YFSETQ. CDR3 size: 16 residues. The CDR3 sequence is CASSLGGGSGNAEAFF.

This chain links TRBV18 with TRBJ2-5. The CDR3 extends over 14 amino acids. CDR1 and CDR2 (germline): KGHSH, LQKENI. CDR3 loop: CASSPPRVPETQYF.

This chain uses TRBV5-4 with TRBJ2-1. The V gene's germline CDR1 is SGHNT and CDR2 YYREEE (reference sequence). There are 13 residues in the CDR3. The CDR3 here is CASSETDYNEQFF.